The 32 T cell receptor beta chains presented below share a single source sample, sequenced in a study of CD8 T cells in Susac syndrome. An amount of RNA that ranged from roughly 0.5 to 1 ug was reverse transcribed with random hexamers. TCRdb used MiXCR to reprocess the immunoSEQ multiplex PCR reads, holding one entry per CDR3 protein. The table records about 120,000 distinct CDR3 sequences, roughly 94% of them present only once. The sequenced sample consisted of CD4+ T cells from PBMCs. All receptors come from a human donor in good health.

This chain connects TRBV30 to TRBJ1-1; unclear D gene. The germline V and J ends were trimmed by 3 bases and 3 bases, with 11 bases remaining between them. Germline V gene sequence: CDR1 GTSNPN, CDR2 SVGIG (reference sequence). CDR3 size: 13 residues. The CDR3 reads CAWRNRADTEAFF. The CDR3 DNA follows: TGTGCCTGGAGAAATAGGGCTGACACTGAAGCTTTCTTT.

This clonotype has only a few counts. The chain couples TRBV3-1 to TRBJ2-7; D not resolved. Germline CDR1 reads LGHDT; CDR2 reads YNNKEL (reference sequence). V gave up 0 bases and J gave up 2 bases, with 2 bases separating them. CDR3 length: 12 amino acids. CDR3 amino acids: CASSQDTYEQYF. The CDR3 coding sequence is TGTGCCAGCAGCCAAGATACCTACGAGCAGTACTTC.

The gene calls are TRBV29-1 and TRBJ2-7; 9 positions agree with TRBD2. The CDR3 has 15 residues. Trimming cost V 6 bases and J 3 bases; bases outside gene matches: 12. Germline-derived CDR1 and CDR2 are SQVTM and ANQGSEA. The CDR3 here is CSVRRGLAPDYEQYF. The CDR3 DNA follows: TGCAGCGTGCGGCGGGGACTAGCTCCTGACTACGAGCAGTACTTC.

This clonotype was recorded once. V is TRBV5-1 and J is TRBJ2-1; D gene ambiguous. This CDR3 region has 13 residues. V lost 8 bases and J lost 0, with 9 bases in between. Germline V gene sequence: CDR1 SGHRS, CDR2 YFSETQ. CDR3 loop: CASRYRSYNEQFF. CDR3 nucleotides: TGCGCCAGTCGCTACCGCTCCTACAATGAGCAGTTCTTC.

To note about this clonotype: The junction departs from the called germline gene at one end, perhaps through a read error. V and J are TRBV7-9 and TRBJ1-4; 8 nucleotides line up with TRBD1. The CDR3 has 15 residues. The germline gives CDR1 SEHNR, CDR2 FQNEAQ (reference sequence). The CDR3 spells CAGSLPDRAVEKLFF. CDR3 nucleotides: TGTGCCGGCAGCCTACCGGACAGGGCGGTCGAAAAACTGTTTTTT.

The J gene is TRBJ2-1, the V gene TRBV30, with 7 bases that match TRBD2. CDR3 length: 12 residues. J gave up 12 bases and V 5 bases, and 10 bases lay outside the gene matches. Germline V gene lookup returns CDR1 GTSNPN and CDR2 SVGIG (reference sequence). In DNA form, the CDR3 reads TGTGCCTGGGCCCCGGGGGGTCCGGGGCAGTTCTTC. Its translation is CAWAPGGPGQFF.

Concerning this clonotype itself: Compared with germline, one end of the junction differs, possibly owing to a read error. The CDR3 bases are TGCGCCAGAGCCGAGGGAGTAGCGGCTTCTTCTTTC. Residues: CARAEGVAASSF. V and J are TRBV4-1 and TRBJ2-7; a weak D match, TRBD2 (6 bases). This CDR3 is 12 amino acids long. CDR1 and CDR2 from the germline V gene are MGHRA and YSYEKL.

The chain couples TRBV20-1 to TRBJ1-1; D not resolved. Germline V gene lookup returns CDR1 DFQATT and CDR2 SNEGSKA (reference sequence). Trimming removed 0 bases at V and 1 base at J, with 12 bases between. This CDR3 contains 15 residues. The CDR3 loop reads CSARDYRTENTEAFF. CDR3 bases: TGCAGTGCTAGAGATTACCGGACTGAGAACACTGAAGCTTTCTTT.

The chain links TRBV28 to TRBJ2-3, with D unclear. The CDR3 has 17 residues. Germline V lookup: CDR1 MDHEN, CDR2 SYDVKM. The V end was cut by 4 bases, the J end by 0 bases, with 17 bases between. CDR3 sequence (DNA): TGTGCCAGCAGTTCCCCGTTTAAACTACTCAGCACAGATACGCAGTATTTT. The encoded protein is CASSSPFKLLSTDTQYF.

This clonotype appeared a single time. The genes are TRBV27 and TRBJ2-1; 12 bases agree with TRBD2. The CDR3 covers 15 residues. V shed 8 bases, J shed 7 bases, and the junction held 9 bases outside the gene matches. The germline V gene encodes CDR1 MNHEY and CDR2 SMNVEV (reference sequence). Here the CDR3 DNA reads TGTGCCAGCTCCTTTTCGACTAGCGGGAGAAATGAGCAGTTCTTC. The encoded protein is CASSFSTSGRNEQFF.

The V gene is TRBV2, the J gene TRBJ2-1; 13 bases line up with TRBD2. V was clipped by 2 bases and J by 10 bases; unmatched bases: 2. The CDR3 loop spans 14 amino acids. Per the germline V gene, CDR1 is SNHLY and CDR2 is FYNNEI. The CDR3: CASSETTSGGEQFF. The CDR3 DNA reads TGTGCCAGCAGTGAAACGACTAGCGGGGGGGAGCAGTTCTTC.

The CDR3: CSVGEDTQYF. CDR3 in DNA: TGCAGCGTTGGTGAAGATACGCAGTATTTT. The chain employs TRBV29-1 and TRBJ2-3; no clear D. V lost 4 bases, J lost 5 bases, and 4 bases lay in between. Germline values: CDR1 SQVTM, CDR2 ANQGSEA. The CDR3 extends over 10 amino acids.

The V and J genes are TRBV20-1 and TRBJ2-1; D is unclear. The CDR3 length is 12 residues. V gave up 6 bases and J gave up 3 bases, with 9 bases separating them. Germline V gives CDR1 DFQATT, CDR2 SNEGSKA (reference sequence). The CDR3 nucleotides read TGCAGTGCCCCCGTAGGCTACAATGAGCAGTTCTTC. Its protein product is CSAPVGYNEQFF.

This clonotype has only one observation. The chain joins TRBV15 to TRBJ1-5, with D tentatively TRBD1 (5 bases). Germline values: CDR1 LNHNV, CDR2 YYDKDF (reference sequence). V dropped 1 base and J dropped 4 bases, with 11 bases sitting between them. The CDR3 totals 15 residues. CDR3 loop: CATSRGQSGNQPQHF. The CDR3 DNA sequence: TGTGCCACCAGCAGAGGACAGTCGGGGAATCAGCCCCAGCATTTT.

The rearrangement uses TRBV6-6 and TRBJ2-5; D gene ambiguous. This CDR3 is built from 15 residues. Trimming cost V 7 bases and J 2 bases, with 17 bases left between them. The V gene's germline CDR1 is MNHNY and CDR2 SVGAGI (reference sequence). The chain's CDR3 is CASTRGRRLQETQYF. The CDR3 coding sequence is TGTGCCAGCACGCGTGGTCGGCGGCTACAAGAGACCCAGTACTTC.

The chain uses TRBV12-3 or TRBV12-4 and TRBJ1-1; D unresolved. The CDR3 contains 13 residues. The V and J ends lost 3 bases and 1 base respectively, with 6 bases between them. CDR3 in amino acids: CASSFWGNTEAFF. As DNA, the CDR3 is TGTGCCAGCAGTTTTTGGGGGAACACTGAAGCTTTCTTT.

The chain links TRBV29-1 to TRBJ2-2; 8 nucleotides align to TRBD2. With 4 bases clipped from V and 4 bases from J, the junction kept 11 bases outside the gene matches. This CDR3 region has 16 residues. Germline V lookup: CDR1 SQVTM, CDR2 ANQGSEA. The CDR3 reads CSVVTYGRAGTGELFF. The CDR3, as DNA: TGCAGCGTTGTAACATACGGGAGGGCTGGCACCGGGGAGCTGTTTTTT.

This clonotype has only one observation. V and J are TRBV7-9 and TRBJ2-5, with no clear D. Germline loops: CDR1 SEHNR, CDR2 FQNEAQ (reference sequence). The V end was cut by 3 bases, the J end by 5 bases, with 10 bases between. The CDR3 runs 13 residues. The CDR3 DNA is TGTGCCAGCAGCTTTGGGATTCGGGAGACCCAGTACTTC. This gives the protein CASSFGIRETQYF.

The rearrangement uses TRBV9 and TRBJ1-4, with 8 bases that match TRBD1. This CDR3 contains 17 residues. V lost 0 bases to trimming and J lost 1 base; unmatched junction nucleotides: 5. Per germline, CDR1 SGDLS and CDR2 YYNGEE. CDR3 loop: CASSVAAGTGTNEKLFF. The CDR3 region has the DNA TGTGCCAGCAGCGTAGCCGCCGGGACAGGAACTAATGAAAAACTGTTTTTT.

The chain employs TRBV3-1 and TRBJ2-2; D gene uncertain. Trimming stripped 3 bases from V and 8 bases from J, with 13 bases between. The CDR3 runs 14 residues. Per germline, CDR1 LGHDT and CDR2 YNNKEL (reference sequence). DNA for the CDR3: TGTGCCAGCAGCCAGCAACGACGGGCGGGGGAGCTGTTTTTT. Protein: CASSQQRRAGELFF.

The gene calls are TRBV30 and TRBJ2-5, with D possibly TRBD1 on 6 matching bases. The V gene's germline CDR1 is GTSNPN and CDR2 SVGIG (reference sequence). V was shortened by 4 bases and J by 5 bases, with 14 bases between the two germline ends. The CDR3 has 13 amino acids. The CDR3 loop is CAWTQGGGETQYF. For the CDR3, the DNA is TGTGCCTGGACCCAAGGGGGTGGTGAGACCCAGTACTTC.

The chain is built from TRBV7-2 and TRBJ2-7; TRBD1 aligns across 7 bases. CDR1 SGHTA and CDR2 FQGNSA come from the germline V gene. V lost 3 bases to trimming and J lost 1 base; unmatched junction nucleotides: 9. CDR3 length equals 16 residues. CDR3 DNA sequence: TGTGCCAGCAGCTTTCCCAGGGGGACCGCTTCCTACGAGCAGTACTTC. Its protein is CASSFPRGTASYEQYF. Together with reference TRBV7-2 and TRBJ2-7, the CDR3 gives the full variable domain: GAGVSQSPSNKVTEKGKDVELRCDPISGHTALYWYRQSLGQGLEFLIYFQGNSAPDKSGLPSDRFSAERTGGSVSTLTIQRTQQEDSAVYLCASSFPRGTASYEQYFGPGTRLTVT.

This chain links TRBV6-5 with TRBJ2-5, with 9 bases matching TRBD2. The CDR3 consists of 16 residues. Germline V gene sequence: CDR1 MNHEY, CDR2 SVGAGI. The J segment lost 5 bases and the V segment lost 0 bases, leaving 7 bases of the junction unmatched. For the CDR3, the DNA is TGTGCCAGCAGTTACTCGGCGGGAGGGTTAGCGGAGACCCAGTACTTC. Its translation: CASSYSAGGLAETQYF.

The chain links TRBV5-1 to TRBJ1-1, with D unresolved. The germline CDR1 and CDR2 sequences are SGHRS and YFSETQ. The CDR3 loop spans 14 amino acids. Trimming pared 0 bases from V and 5 bases from J, leaving 11 bases between. CDR3 sequence (DNA): TGCGCCAGCAGCTTGGCGTTGGTCGGGACTGAAGCTTTCTTT. Amino acids: CASSLALVGTEAFF.

There are a few counts of this clonotype. The V gene is TRBV6-2 or TRBV6-3, the J gene TRBJ2-7; TRBD1 agrees at 7 bases. The V and J ends lost 4 bases and 7 bases, in that order; junction bases with no gene match: 1. The CDR3 covers 11 residues. Germline values: CDR1 MNHEY, CDR2 SVGEGT. Here the CDR3 reads CASSFRGEQYF. CDR3 DNA: TGTGCCAGCAGTTTCAGGGGGGAGCAGTACTTC.

J is TRBJ2-5 and V is TRBV7-2; TRBD2 aligns across 8 bases. The CDR3 spans 14 residues. J was trimmed by 4 bases and V by 5 bases; bases with no gene match: 6. CDR1 and CDR2 (germline): SGHTA, FQGNSA. The CDR3 here is CASSPRGGAETQYF. The CDR3 DNA follows: TGTGCCAGCAGCCCCCGGGGGGGGGCAGAGACCCAGTACTTC.

V is TRBV30 and J is TRBJ1-5, with 7 nucleotides matching TRBD1. Trimming took 7 bases from V and 6 from J; bases not matched to a gene: 6. CDR3 length equals 12 residues. Germline loops: CDR1 GTSNPN, CDR2 SVGIG (reference sequence). CDR3 loop: CALQTGLQPQHF. The CDR3 DNA sequence: TGTGCCTTACAGACAGGGCTTCAGCCCCAGCATTTT. The complete variable domain, with remaining parts taken from reference TRBV30 and TRBJ1-5, reads SQTIHQWPATLVQPVGSPLSLECTVEGTSNPNLYWYRQAAGRGLQLLFYSVGIGQISSEVPQNLSASRPQDRQFILSSKKLLLSDSGFYLCALQTGLQPQHFGDGTRLSIL.

The genes are TRBV9 and TRBJ2-7; D might be TRBD1 (5 bases). The germline V gene has CDR1 SGDLS and CDR2 YYNGEE. The germline V and J ends were trimmed by 0 bases and 5 bases, with 9 bases remaining between them. The CDR3 has 13 residues. CDR3 amino acids: CASSVVEGDEQYF. The CDR3 coding sequence is TGTGCCAGCAGCGTAGTTGAAGGGGACGAGCAGTACTTC.

The count of this clonotype is one. J is TRBJ2-7 and V is TRBV4-1; 7 bases agree with TRBD1. CDR1 and CDR2 from the germline V gene are MGHRA and YSYEKL. The CDR3 extends over 13 amino acids. Unmatched junction bases numbered 3, after V lost 1 base and J lost 6 bases. CDR3 residues: CASSQAGTAEQYF. The DNA for the CDR3 is TGCGCCAGCAGCCAAGCCGGGACAGCCGAGCAGTACTTC.

The rearrangement uses TRBV6-2 or TRBV6-3 and TRBJ2-1; 13 bases fit TRBD2. Germline CDR1 reads MNHEY; CDR2 reads SVGEGT. This CDR3 spans 13 amino acids. Losses at the gene ends were 11 bases for V and 8 bases for J; bases not matched to a gene: 6. The CDR3 region has the DNA TGTGCCGGGAGGACTAGCGGGAGTGATGAGCAGTTCTTC. As protein: CAGRTSGSDEQFF.

The V and J genes are TRBV12-3 or TRBV12-4 and TRBJ2-3, with no clear D. V was cut by 6 bases and J by 5 bases, with 12 bases left in between. The CDR3 totals 13 residues. Here the CDR3 DNA reads TGTGCCAGCAGCCTCGCCTGGGGAGATACGCAGTATTTT. It codes for CASSLAWGDTQYF.

V gene TRBV3-1 combines with J gene TRBJ2-1; D unresolved. Germline V gene sequence: CDR1 LGHDT, CDR2 YNNKEL (reference sequence). The V end was cut by 0 bases, the J end by 7 bases, with 16 bases between. This CDR3 contains 16 residues. The CDR3 DNA reads as TGTGCCAGCAGCCAAGATTTGGCTAGTGTAGGGAATGAGCAGTTCTTC. Its protein is CASSQDLASVGNEQFF.